Below, 14 T cell receptor beta chains from the same sample are listed, as sequenced in a study of blood T cell repertoires in COVID-19. Generated by immunoSEQ multiplex PCR, the TCRdb table keeps only in-frame clones and is missing some. The sample comprises fewer than 80,000 clones, approximately 86% of which are singletons, and roughly 1% rests with the top ten. Source material: peripheral blood. The receptors were gathered from a man aged 65-85 years with acute or convalescent COVID-19.

The chain links TRBV6-4 to TRBJ1-3, with a tentative D call TRBD1 (5 bases). The CDR3 consists of 14 residues. The germline V and J ends were trimmed by 8 bases and 0 bases, with 11 bases remaining between them. The germline gives CDR1 MRHNA, CDR2 SNTAGT. Here the CDR3 DNA reads TGTGCCAGCTTGACAGACCTCTCTGGAAACACCATATATTTT. Its protein product is CASLTDLSGNTIYF.

The CDR3, as DNA: TGTGCCAGCTCACCCGGACAGGGGGCGACCCCTTACTACAATGAGCAGTTCTTC. This codes for CASSPGQGATPYYNEQFF. The rearrangement links TRBV18 to TRBJ2-1; 11 bases map to TRBD1. J was trimmed by 3 bases and V by 3 bases; bases with no gene match: 10. The CDR3 loop spans 18 amino acids. Germline CDR1 KGHSH, CDR2 LQKENI.

The V and J genes are TRBV18 and TRBJ2-3; possible D gene TRBD1, 7 bases. The CDR3 extends over 16 amino acids. V was cut by 1 base and J by 3 bases, with 14 bases left in between. From germline, CDR1 is KGHSH and CDR2 LQKENI. The CDR3 nucleotides are TGTGCCAGCTCACCACGGCAGGGGGGTGGTACAGATACGCAGTATTTT. It encodes CASSPRQGGGTDTQYF.

V gene TRBV27 combines with J gene TRBJ1-6, with D unclear. The ends were cut back, 6 bases at V and 4 bases at J, with 7 bases in the middle. Germline V CDR1 and CDR2: MNHEY, SMNVEV (reference sequence). The CDR3 extends over 13 amino acids. The CDR3: CASRTDYNSPLHF. The CDR3 nucleotides are TGTGCCAGCAGAACAGATTATAATTCACCCCTCCACTTT.

CDR3 nucleotide sequence: TGTGCCAGCAGTGACTTAGCCACAGGGGTGAGAGGCTACACCTTC. Translated, it gives CASSDLATGVRGYTF. The gene calls are TRBV6-4 and TRBJ1-2; the match to TRBD1 covers 7 bases. This CDR3 is 15 amino acids long. Per the germline V gene, CDR1 is MRHNA and CDR2 is SNTAGT. The ends lost 1 base at V and 8 bases at J; junction bases unmatched: 10.

The V call is TRBV5-5, the J call TRBJ2-7; D might be TRBD2 (5 bases). Trimming took 1 base from V and 3 from J, leaving 8 bases between them. The length of the CDR3 is 13 residues. Germline V gene sequence: CDR1 SGHKS, CDR2 YYEKEE (reference sequence). The CDR3: CASSLRELYEQYF. Here the CDR3 DNA reads TGTGCCAGCAGCTTGAGGGAGCTCTACGAGCAGTACTTC.

The chain links TRBV18 to TRBJ2-1; D might be TRBD2 (6 bases). This CDR3 region has 15 residues. Germline V gene sequence: CDR1 KGHSH, CDR2 LQKENI. Trimming took 2 bases from V and 4 from J, leaving 12 bases between them. In DNA form, the CDR3 reads TGTGCCAGCTCACCAGGGGACGGGACTTACAATGAGCAGTTCTTC. This encodes CASSPGDGTYNEQFF.

This CDR3 reads CASSLSSAYSYEQYF. CDR3 sequence (DNA): TGCGCCAGCAGCTTGAGCTCTGCCTACTCCTACGAGCAGTACTTC. The gene calls are TRBV5-1 and TRBJ2-7; D unresolved. Germline V gene data show CDR1 as SGHRS and CDR2 as YFSETQ. V was cut by 1 base and J by 0 bases, with 11 bases left in between. CDR3 length equals 15 residues.

The chain uses TRBV5-1 and TRBJ1-1; D is perhaps TRBD1 (6 bases). V lost 1 base and J 1 base, leaving 8 bases between the germline ends. Germline CDR1 SGHRS, CDR2 YFSETQ. The CDR3 contains 14 residues. CDR3 amino acids: CASSLTGKNTEAFF. CDR3 DNA: TGCGCCAGCAGCTTGACAGGGAAGAACACTGAAGCTTTCTTT. The full variable domain, rest sourced from reference TRBV5-1 and TRBJ1-1, is KAGVTQTPRYLIKTRGQQVTLSCSPISGHRSVSWYQQTPGQGLQFLFEYFSETQRNKGNFPGRFSGRQFSNSRSEMNVSTLELGDSALYLCASSLTGKNTEAFFGQGTRLTVV.

The V call is TRBV6-5, the J call TRBJ2-7; the D gene is possibly TRBD2 (6 bases). Trimming took off 7 bases at V and 3 bases at J, with 13 bases between the two ends. The CDR3 is 13 amino acids. Germline V gene sequence: CDR1 MNHEY, CDR2 SVGAGI. The CDR3 DNA follows: TGTGCCAGCAAACTAGCTGAGAACTACGAGCAGTACTTC. Amino acids: CASKLAENYEQYF.

The chain has TRBV4-2 and TRBJ2-1; a possible D gene is TRBD1 (5 bases). Germline CDR1 is LGHNA and CDR2 is YNFKEQ. The CDR3 sequence is 14 residues long. Trimming took 4 bases from V and 3 from J, leaving 10 bases between them. The CDR3 nucleotides are TGTGCCAGCAGCCGAGGACACATCTACAATGAGCAGTTCTTC. Translation: CASSRGHIYNEQFF.

The chain is built from TRBV7-3 and TRBJ2-2, with D perhaps matching TRBD1 (7 bases). CDR3 length: 17 amino acids. Germline CDR1 and CDR2: SGHTA and FQGTGA. The ends were cut back, 0 bases at V and 5 bases at J, with 16 bases in the middle. This CDR3 reads CASSLTLEGARTGELFF. The CDR3 region has the DNA TGTGCCAGCAGCTTAACGTTGGAGGGGGCGCGTACCGGGGAGCTGTTTTTT.

The chain couples TRBV11-2 to TRBJ1-2, with D possibly matching TRBD1 (6 bases). The CDR3 extends over 13 amino acids. Germline V CDR1 and CDR2: SGHAT, FQNNGV. The V end was cut by 3 bases, the J end by 4 bases, with 9 bases between. The CDR3 bases are TGTGCCAGCAGCTTCTCCAGGGGCTATGGCTACACCTTC. Protein: CASSFSRGYGYTF.

V and J are TRBV9 and TRBJ1-2; tentative D call: TRBD1 (6 bases). There are 15 residues in the CDR3. Germline CDR1 and CDR2: SGDLS and YYNGEE. V shed 6 bases and J shed 5 bases, with 20 bases lying between them. The CDR3 is CASTRMSGQQYGYTF. The CDR3 nucleotides read TGTGCCAGCACCCGTATGTCGGGACAACAATATGGCTACACCTTC.